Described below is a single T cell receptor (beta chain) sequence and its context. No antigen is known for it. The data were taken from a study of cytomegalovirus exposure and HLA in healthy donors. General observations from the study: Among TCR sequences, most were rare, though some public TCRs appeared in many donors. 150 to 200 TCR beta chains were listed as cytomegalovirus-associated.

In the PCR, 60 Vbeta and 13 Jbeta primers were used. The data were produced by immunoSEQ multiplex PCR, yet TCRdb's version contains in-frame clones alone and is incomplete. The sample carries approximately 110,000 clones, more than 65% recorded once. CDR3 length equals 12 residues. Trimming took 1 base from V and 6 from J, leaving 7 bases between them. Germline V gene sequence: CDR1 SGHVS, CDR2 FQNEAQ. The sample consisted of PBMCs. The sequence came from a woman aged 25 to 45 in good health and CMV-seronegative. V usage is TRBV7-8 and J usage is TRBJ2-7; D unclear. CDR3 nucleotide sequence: TGTGCCAGCAGCTTAGTTCTTCGCGAGCAGTACTTC. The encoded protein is CASSLVLREQYF.